This T cell receptor (beta chain) comes out of a study of blood T cells in healthy people across ages. Findings and limits, study-wide: Roughly linearly, TCR beta diversity per million T cells fell as age increased. What prevented conclusive comparison of naive and antigen-experienced cells was that PBMCs were unsorted.

The CDR3 length is 15 residues. V shed 5 bases, J shed 1 base, and the junction held 3 bases outside the gene matches. Looked up from germline, CDR1 is SGHTA and CDR2 is FQGNSA. A second PCR of roughly 6 to 12 cycles used a sample-barcoded 5' primer and a J-beta primer mix. With 12 random nucleotides, a template-switch adaptor tagged each individual cDNA molecule. One entry per CDR3 protein, called by TCRdb with MiXCR from the 5' RACE reads. The sample has fewer than 800,000 distinct CDR3 sequences; roughly 32% are singletons. This clonotype was counted many times. Antigen unknown. Each sample yielded at least 7 million isolated PBMCs.

This chain joins TRBV7-2 and TRBJ2-3; TRBD2 matches 10 bases. The receptor comes from a woman of 80 years or more in good health. Sequencing used blood. The CDR3 is CASSETSGRTDTQYF. DNA of the CDR3: TGTGCCAGCAGCGAGACTAGCGGGCGCACAGATACGCAGTATTTT.